Shown below are 26 T cell receptor beta chains from a single sample sequenced in a study of cytomegalovirus exposure and HLA in healthy donors. PCR used 60 Vbeta primers and 13 Jbeta primers. Produced via immunoSEQ multiplex PCR; TCRdb's table is partial and in-frame only. The table lists over 100,000 clones, about 82% of them singletons. Input material: PBMCs. The receptors derive from a man aged 30 to 45 in good health and CMV-seronegative.

V and J are TRBV18 and TRBJ1-2; D call uncertain. V was shortened by 2 bases and J by 3 bases, with 7 bases between the two germline ends. The CDR3 is 13 residues long. Germline V CDR1 and CDR2: KGHSH, LQKENI. CDR3 bases: TGTGCCAGCTCACCATCCGGGGACTATGGCTACACCTTC. Its translation is CASSPSGDYGYTF. The full variable domain, rest sourced from reference TRBV18 and TRBJ1-2, is NAGVMQNPRHLVRRRGQEARLRCSPMKGHSHVYWYRQLPEEGLKFMVYLQKENIIDESGMPKERFSAEFPKEGPSILRIQQVVRGDSAAYFCASSPSGDYGYTFGSGTRLTVV.

V is TRBV9 and J is TRBJ2-3, with 8 positions matching TRBD1. V lost 0 bases and J lost 1; bases outside the gene matches: 1. Germline CDR1 SGDLS, CDR2 YYNGEE. CDR3 length: 15 residues. The DNA of the CDR3 is TGTGCCAGCAGCGTAGGGGACAGGCGCACAGATACGCAGTATTTT. Amino acids: CASSVGDRRTDTQYF.

The chain combines TRBV5-6 with TRBJ2-2, with a weak D call TRBD2 (5 bases). Germline V CDR1 and CDR2: SGHDT, YYEEEE. This CDR3 spans 15 amino acids. The V and J ends lost 2 bases and 4 bases respectively, with 12 bases between them. DNA of the CDR3: TGTGCCAGCAGCTTAGGACTTCGCGGCACCGGGGAGCTGTTTTTT. Protein sequence: CASSLGLRGTGELFF.

The chain links TRBV6-5 to TRBJ1-2; 9 nucleotides align to TRBD1. The CDR3 has 13 amino acids. Germline CDR1 reads MNHEY; CDR2 reads SVGAGI. V gave up 8 bases and J gave up 2 bases; unmatched junction bases: 3. The CDR3 DNA sequence: TGTGCCAGCGACAGGGGGAAGAACTATGGCTACACCTTC. Its translation is CASDRGKNYGYTF.

This chain uses TRBV18 with TRBJ2-3, with 8 bases identical to TRBD1. V was clipped by 3 bases and J by 5 bases; unmatched bases: 16. Germline V lookup: CDR1 KGHSH, CDR2 LQKENI. This CDR3 has 18 residues. CDR3 residues: CASSPFRQRTGMVDTQYF. In DNA form, the CDR3 reads TGTGCCAGCTCACCGTTTCGTCAGAGGACAGGGATGGTAGATACGCAGTATTTT.

V gene TRBV7-8 combines with J gene TRBJ2-7, with a tentative D call TRBD2 (5 bases). Trimming cost V 4 bases and J 5 bases, with 15 bases left between them. This CDR3 comprises 14 residues. Germline V gene lookup returns CDR1 SGHVS and CDR2 FQNEAQ. The CDR3 coding sequence is TGTGCCAGCAGCTACCGACGCCCCGGGGACGAGCAGTACTTC. Translation gives CASSYRRPGDEQYF. The full variable domain, rest sourced from reference TRBV7-8 and TRBJ2-7, is GAGVSQSPRYKVAKRGQDVALRCDPISGHVSLFWYQQALGQGPEFLTYFQNEAQLDKSGLPSDRFFAERPEGSVSTLKIQRTQQEDSAVYLCASSYRRPGDEQYFGPGTRLTVT.

The CDR3 nucleotides read TGTGCCAGCAAATCTTCGGGGACATCCTACGAGCAGTACTTC. Amino acid sequence: CASKSSGTSYEQYF. The J gene is TRBJ2-7, the V gene TRBV7-2; D may be TRBD1 (6 bases). Germline loops: CDR1 SGHTA, CDR2 FQGNSA. V was pared by 7 bases and J by 1 base, with 14 bases between. The CDR3 has 14 amino acids.

This clone has just one count. V usage is TRBV15 and J usage is TRBJ2-3, with 11 bases matching TRBD2. V lost 1 base to trimming and J lost 0 bases; unmatched junction nucleotides: 6. In germline, CDR1 is LNHNV, CDR2 YYDKDF (reference sequence). The CDR3 extends over 18 amino acids. CDR3 loop: CATSRALAGGPSTDTQYF. CDR3 DNA: TGTGCCACCAGCAGAGCCCTAGCGGGGGGCCCTAGCACAGATACGCAGTATTTT.

This clone appeared a few times. This sequence joins TRBV5-1 and TRBJ1-2; the D gene is possibly TRBD1 (5 bases). V lost 1 base and J lost 8, with 15 bases in between. CDR3 length: 14 amino acids. The germline V gene encodes CDR1 SGHRS and CDR2 YFSETQ. CDR3 sequence (DNA): TGCGCCAGCAGCTTGTTGGGCAGGGTGGAGGGCTACACCTTC. Its translation: CASSLLGRVEGYTF.

This clone was detected ten times or more. The V gene is TRBV28, the J gene TRBJ1-5, with 8 bases fitting TRBD1. Unmatched junction bases numbered 5, after V lost 5 bases and J lost 2 bases. CDR1 and CDR2 (germline): MDHEN, SYDVKM. The CDR3 runs 15 residues. CDR3 sequence reads: CASSPPTGGNQPQHF. CDR3 nucleotides: TGTGCCAGCAGTCCCCCGACAGGGGGCAATCAGCCCCAGCATTTT.

This clone was counted between two and nine times. J is TRBJ2-3 and V is TRBV11-2, with 9 bases lining up with TRBD1. Germline CDR1 SGHAT, CDR2 FQNNGV. The CDR3 is 12 amino acids. The ends lost 0 bases at V and 14 bases at J; junction bases unmatched: 3. CDR3 loop: CASSLDETGGYF. CDR3 in DNA: TGTGCCAGCAGCTTAGATGAGACAGGGGGGTATTTT. The full variable domain, in which reference TRBV11-2 and TRBJ2-3 provide the parts outside the CDR3, is EAGVAQSPRYKIIEKRQSVAFWCNPISGHATLYWYQQILGQGPKLLIQFQNNGVVDDSQLPKDRFSAERLKGVDSTLKIQPAKLEDSAVYLCASSLDETGGYFGPGTRLTVL.

V is TRBV30 and J is TRBJ2-3; possibly TRBD2 for D (6 bases). The V gene's germline CDR1 is GTSNPN and CDR2 SVGIG (reference sequence). V was shortened by 3 bases and J by 4 bases, with 17 bases between the two germline ends. The CDR3 has 15 amino acids. As DNA, the CDR3 is TGTGCCTGGAGCGGATTGGGTCGGGAGTCAGATACGCAGTATTTT. Protein product: CAWSGLGRESDTQYF.

The rearrangement joins TRBV6-4 to TRBJ2-7; perhaps TRBD2 as D (5 bases). The CDR3 runs 14 residues. The V end lost 9 bases, the J end lost 3 bases, and 18 bases lay between the germline ends. Germline V lookup: CDR1 MRHNA, CDR2 SNTAGT. CDR3 bases: TGTGCCAGAAGGCCCCGGATCGGAGGCTACGAGCAGTACTTC. Its translation is CARRPRIGGYEQYF.

The chain employs TRBV28 and TRBJ1-1; possibly TRBD1 for D (5 bases). Looked up from germline, CDR1 is MDHEN and CDR2 is SYDVKM. CDR3 length: 16 amino acids. Trimming removed 3 bases from V and 0 bases from J, with 14 bases in between. As DNA, the CDR3 is TGTGCCAGCAGTTTGGGTTGGAACAGGTTGAACACTGAAGCTTTCTTT. Its protein is CASSLGWNRLNTEAFF.

V and J are TRBV29-1 and TRBJ2-5; D ambiguous. Germline V gene lookup returns CDR1 SQVTM and CDR2 ANQGSEA. The V end was cut by 3 bases, the J end by 3 bases, with 11 bases between. The CDR3 extends over 13 amino acids. For the CDR3, the DNA is TGCAGCGTTGATGAGGCCCCGAAAGAGACCCAGTACTTC. Amino acids: CSVDEAPKETQYF.

The CDR3 DNA reads as TGTGCCAGCAGCGGGGACAGGGCTAACTATGGCTACACCTTC. It translates to CASSGDRANYGYTF. The chain has TRBV28 and TRBJ1-2; the match to TRBD1 covers 9 bases. The CDR3 is 14 residues long. Germline loops: CDR1 MDHEN, CDR2 SYDVKM. Germline trimming cut 6 bases from V and 0 bases from J; bases unmatched to any gene: 2.

V gene TRBV4-3 combines with J gene TRBJ2-3, with TRBD2 matching over 8 bases. The CDR3 is 19 residues long. The junction had 11 bases not matched to a gene; V was cut back by 0 bases and J by 0 bases. Germline assignment: CDR1 LGHNA and CDR2 YSLEER. The CDR3 sequence is CASSQEWERGSTSTDTQYF. The CDR3 region has the DNA TGCGCCAGCAGCCAAGAGTGGGAGCGGGGGTCAACTAGCACAGATACGCAGTATTTT.

The chain couples TRBV5-1 to TRBJ1-1; the D gene is possibly TRBD1 (6 bases). This CDR3 is 16 amino acids long. The germline V gene encodes CDR1 SGHRS and CDR2 YFSETQ. The germline V and J ends were trimmed by 0 bases and 3 bases, with 15 bases remaining between them. In DNA, the CDR3 is TGCGCCAGCAGCTTGGCCGGGCAGGGGACATACACTGAAGCTTTCTTT. This sequence encodes CASSLAGQGTYTEAFF.

V is TRBV20-1 and J is TRBJ2-5; D is uncertain. The CDR3 is 11 amino acids. CDR1 DFQATT and CDR2 SNEGSKA come from the germline V gene (reference sequence). CDR3 in DNA: TGCAGACCCCCGGGTTCCGACCTCGGGTACTTC. It translates to CRPPGSDLGYF.

This clone has a handful of counts. The rearrangement links TRBV6-5 to TRBJ1-2; D uncertain. Germline CDR1 reads MNHEY; CDR2 reads SVGAGI. CDR3 length: 13 amino acids. Trimming shortened V by 0 bases and J by 4 bases, and 6 bases separated the two germline ends. The CDR3 here is CASSYSRGYGYTF. CDR3 nucleotides: TGTGCCAGCAGTTACTCGCGGGGCTATGGCTACACCTTC.

V is TRBV6-6 and J is TRBJ1-2; 8 positions match TRBD1. The CDR3 length is 15 residues. The germline V gene has CDR1 MNHNY and CDR2 SVGAGI (reference sequence). J was trimmed by 4 bases and V by 2 bases; bases with no gene match: 6. CDR3: CASSYRGQGAYGYTF. The CDR3 DNA sequence: TGTGCCAGCAGTTACCGTGGGCAGGGGGCCTATGGCTACACCTTC.

V and J are TRBV6-5 and TRBJ1-1; D might be TRBD1 (6 bases). V dropped 0 bases and J dropped 5 bases, with 13 bases sitting between them. The CDR3 is made up of 15 amino acids. From germline, CDR1 is MNHEY and CDR2 SVGAGI. Here the CDR3 DNA reads TGTGCCAGCAGTTACTCTGGGGGCTTGGTGACTGAAGCTTTCTTT. Its translation is CASSYSGGLVTEAFF.

The chain links TRBV6-1 to TRBJ2-7, with D possibly being TRBD1 (7 bases). This CDR3 is 15 amino acids long. Germline-derived CDR1 and CDR2 are MNHNS and SASEGT. With 7 bases removed from V and 6 bases from J, the gap between germline ends came to 22 bases. This chain's CDR3 is CASNPYGAEGAEQYF. CDR3 in DNA: TGTGCCAGCAACCCCTACGGGGCGGAGGGGGCCGAGCAGTACTTC.

The chain employs TRBV5-4 and TRBJ2-1, with TRBD1 as a possible D gene (5 bases). CDR3 size: 13 residues. The germline gives CDR1 SGHNT, CDR2 YYREEE (reference sequence). Trimming left V 4 bases short and J 7 bases short, with 12 bases between. CDR3 loop: CASSGAEANEQFF. The DNA of the CDR3 is TGTGCCAGCAGCGGGGCCGAGGCAAATGAGCAGTTCTTC.

J is TRBJ1-4 and V is TRBV6-6; D may be TRBD1 (6 bases). The CDR3 sequence is 16 residues long. V lost 0 bases and J 7 bases, leaving 15 bases between the germline ends. Germline V gives CDR1 MNHNY, CDR2 SVGAGI (reference sequence). The CDR3 reads CASSYSTRTATEKLFF. The CDR3 DNA sequence: TGTGCCAGCAGTTACTCGACCAGGACAGCGACTGAAAAACTGTTTTTT.

J is TRBJ1-4 and V is TRBV15; D gene unclear. Trimming shortened V by 0 bases and J by 3 bases, and 14 bases separated the two germline ends. CDR3 length: 17 amino acids. CDR1 is LNHNV, CDR2 YYDKDF, per germline (reference sequence). This CDR3 is CATSRDEAVPANEKLFF. The CDR3 bases are TGTGCCACCAGCAGAGATGAAGCGGTTCCGGCTAATGAAAAACTGTTTTTT.